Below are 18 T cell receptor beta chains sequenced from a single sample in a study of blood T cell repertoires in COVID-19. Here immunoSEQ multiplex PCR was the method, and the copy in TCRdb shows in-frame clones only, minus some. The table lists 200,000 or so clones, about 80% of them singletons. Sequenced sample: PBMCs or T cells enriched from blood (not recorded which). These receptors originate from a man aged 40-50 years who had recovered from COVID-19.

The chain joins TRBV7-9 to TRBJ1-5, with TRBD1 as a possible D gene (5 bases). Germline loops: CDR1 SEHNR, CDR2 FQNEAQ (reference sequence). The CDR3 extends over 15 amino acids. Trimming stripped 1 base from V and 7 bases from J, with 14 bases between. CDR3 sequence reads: CASSLGGDGSQPQHF. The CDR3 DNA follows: TGTGCCAGCAGCTTAGGGGGGGACGGTAGCCAGCCCCAGCATTTT.

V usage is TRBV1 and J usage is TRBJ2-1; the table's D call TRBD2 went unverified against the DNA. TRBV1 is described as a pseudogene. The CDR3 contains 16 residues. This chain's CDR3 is CTSRRGLAGPYNEQFF. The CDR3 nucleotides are TGCACCAGCAGACGGGGACTAGCGGGGCCCTACAATGAGCAGTTCTTC.

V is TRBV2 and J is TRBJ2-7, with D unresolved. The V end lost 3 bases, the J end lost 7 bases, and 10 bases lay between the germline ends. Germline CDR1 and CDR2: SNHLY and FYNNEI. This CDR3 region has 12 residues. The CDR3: CASSDSLGEQYF. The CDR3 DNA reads TGTGCCAGCAGTGACTCCCTAGGAGAGCAGTACTTC.

The CDR3 here is CASSALGGLTAGNTIYF. CDR3 in DNA: TGTGCCAGCAGCGCTCTGGGGGGGCTAACTGCCGGAAACACCATATATTTT. The chain combines TRBV5-6 with TRBJ1-3; tentatively, D is TRBD1 (6 bases). The CDR3 is 17 amino acids. CDR1 is SGHDT and CDR2 is YYEEEE in the germline V gene. Trimming pared 4 bases from V and 4 bases from J, leaving 21 bases between.

In DNA, the CDR3 is TGTGCCAGCAGCCAAAGAGGTTTCTGGGGCGAAAAACTGTTTTTT. This encodes CASSQRGFWGEKLFF. The chain is built from TRBV28 and TRBJ1-4; D might be TRBD1 (5 bases). Per the germline V gene, CDR1 is MDHEN and CDR2 is SYDVKM. Trimming took off 6 bases at V and 8 bases at J, with 19 bases between the two ends. The CDR3 covers 15 residues.

The CDR3 spells CASSLERENYGYTF. The CDR3 DNA is TGCGCCAGCAGCTTGGAGAGAGAGAACTATGGCTACACCTTC. The rearrangement links TRBV5-1 to TRBJ1-2; no firm D call. Trimming removed 0 bases from V and 2 bases from J, with 8 bases in between. The CDR3 totals 14 residues. Germline loops: CDR1 SGHRS, CDR2 YFSETQ.

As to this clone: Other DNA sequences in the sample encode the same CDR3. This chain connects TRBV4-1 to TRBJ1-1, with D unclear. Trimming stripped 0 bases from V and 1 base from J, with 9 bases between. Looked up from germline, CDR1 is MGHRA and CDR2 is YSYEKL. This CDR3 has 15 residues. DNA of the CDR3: TGCGCCAGCAGCCAAGATTCACGGGGGAACACTGAAGCTTTCTTT. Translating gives CASSQDSRGNTEAFF.

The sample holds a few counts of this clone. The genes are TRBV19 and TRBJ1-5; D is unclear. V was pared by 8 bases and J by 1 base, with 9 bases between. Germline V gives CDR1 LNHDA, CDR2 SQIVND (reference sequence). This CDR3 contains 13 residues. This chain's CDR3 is CASGDISNQPQHF. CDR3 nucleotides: TGTGCCAGTGGCGACATAAGCAATCAGCCCCAGCATTTT. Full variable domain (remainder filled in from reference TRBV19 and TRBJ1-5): DGGITQSPKYLFRKEGQNVTLSCEQNLNHDAMYWYRQDPGQGLRLIYYSQIVNDFQKGDIAEGYSVSREKKESFPLTVTSAQKNPTAFYLCASGDISNQPQHFGDGTRLSIL.

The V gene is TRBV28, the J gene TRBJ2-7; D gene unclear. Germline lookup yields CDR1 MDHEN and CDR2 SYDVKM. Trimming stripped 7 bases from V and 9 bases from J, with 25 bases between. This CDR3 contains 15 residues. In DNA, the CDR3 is TGTGCCAGCACGGGTGTTGCGTGGAAAAGTACCGGGCAGTACTTC. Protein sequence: CASTGVAWKSTGQYF.

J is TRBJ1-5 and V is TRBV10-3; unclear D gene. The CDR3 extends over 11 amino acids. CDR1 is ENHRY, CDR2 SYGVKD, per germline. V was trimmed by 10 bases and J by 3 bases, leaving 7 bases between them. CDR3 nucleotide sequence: TGTGCCACCCGGGACAATCAGCCCCAGCATTTT. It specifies CATRDNQPQHF.

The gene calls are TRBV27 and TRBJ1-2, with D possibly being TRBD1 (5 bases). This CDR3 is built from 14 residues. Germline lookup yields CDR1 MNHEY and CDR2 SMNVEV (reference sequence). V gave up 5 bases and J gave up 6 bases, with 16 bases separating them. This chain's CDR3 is CASSRRDSLDGYTF. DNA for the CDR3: TGTGCCAGCAGTAGGCGGGACTCTCTTGATGGCTACACCTTC.

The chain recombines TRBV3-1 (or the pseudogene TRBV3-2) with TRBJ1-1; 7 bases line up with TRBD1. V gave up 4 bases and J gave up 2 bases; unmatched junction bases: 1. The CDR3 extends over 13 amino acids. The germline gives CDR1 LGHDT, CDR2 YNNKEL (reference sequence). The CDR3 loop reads CASSRQGNTEAFF. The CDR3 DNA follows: TGTGCCAGCAGCCGACAGGGTAACACTGAAGCTTTCTTT.

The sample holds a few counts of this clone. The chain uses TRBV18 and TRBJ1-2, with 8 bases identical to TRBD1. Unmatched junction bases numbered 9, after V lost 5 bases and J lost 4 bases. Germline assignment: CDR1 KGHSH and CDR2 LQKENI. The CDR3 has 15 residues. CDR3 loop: CASSSGQVLGYGYTF. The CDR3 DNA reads TGTGCCAGCTCATCGGGACAGGTTCTCGGCTATGGCTACACCTTC.

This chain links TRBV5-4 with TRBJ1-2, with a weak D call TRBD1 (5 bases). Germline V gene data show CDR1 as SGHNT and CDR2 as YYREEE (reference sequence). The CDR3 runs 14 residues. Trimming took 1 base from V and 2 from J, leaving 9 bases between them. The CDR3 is CASSLMGGNYGYTF. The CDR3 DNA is TGTGCCAGCAGCTTGATGGGGGGAAACTATGGCTACACCTTC.

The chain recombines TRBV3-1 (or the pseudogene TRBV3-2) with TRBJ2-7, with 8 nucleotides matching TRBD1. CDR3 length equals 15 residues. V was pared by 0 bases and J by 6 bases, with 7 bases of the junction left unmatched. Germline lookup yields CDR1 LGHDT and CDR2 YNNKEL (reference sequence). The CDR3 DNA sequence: TGTGCCAGCAGCCAAGATGGGACAGGTGGTGGCGAGCAGTACTTC. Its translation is CASSQDGTGGGEQYF.

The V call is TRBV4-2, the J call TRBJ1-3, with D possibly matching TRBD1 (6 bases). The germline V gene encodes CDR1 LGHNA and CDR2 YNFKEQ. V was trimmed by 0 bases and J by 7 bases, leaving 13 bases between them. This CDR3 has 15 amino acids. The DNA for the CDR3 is TGTGCCAGCAGCCAAGATTTAAGCAGGGGCAACACCATATATTTT. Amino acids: CASSQDLSRGNTIYF.

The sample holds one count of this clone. CDR3 nucleotides: TGTGCCAGCAGTGTAAACAATGAGCAGTTCTTC. This gives the protein CASSVNNEQFF. J is TRBJ2-1 and V is TRBV2; D gene uncertain. The CDR3 covers 11 residues. Germline assignment: CDR1 SNHLY and CDR2 FYNNEI. V lost 4 bases to trimming and J lost 5 bases, with 3 bases between them.

CDR3 in amino acids: CASSLRSTGDSYGYTF. The CDR3, as DNA: TGCGCCAGCAGCTTGAGGTCGACAGGGGACTCCTATGGCTACACCTTC. The rearrangement links TRBV5-1 to TRBJ1-2; 8 bases line up with TRBD1. CDR3 length: 16 amino acids. With V trimmed by 1 base and J by 4 bases, 9 bases remained unmatched. Germline-derived CDR1 and CDR2 are SGHRS and YFSETQ.